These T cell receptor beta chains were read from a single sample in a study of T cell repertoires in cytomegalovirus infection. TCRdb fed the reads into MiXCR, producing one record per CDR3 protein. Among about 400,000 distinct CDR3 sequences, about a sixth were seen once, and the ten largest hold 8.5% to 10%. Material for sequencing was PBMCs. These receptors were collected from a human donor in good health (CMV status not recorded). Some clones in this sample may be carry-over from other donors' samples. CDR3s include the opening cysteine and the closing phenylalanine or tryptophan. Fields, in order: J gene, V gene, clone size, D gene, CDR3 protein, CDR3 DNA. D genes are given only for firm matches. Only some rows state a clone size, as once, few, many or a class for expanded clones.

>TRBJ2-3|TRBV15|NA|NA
CATSRDQRGLSTDTQYF
TGTGCCACCAGCAGAGATCAACGGGGCCTTAGCACAGATACGCAGTATTTT
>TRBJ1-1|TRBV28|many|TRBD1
CASSFPDRGNAFF
TGTGCCAGCAGTTTCCCGGACAGGGGAAACGCTTTCTTT
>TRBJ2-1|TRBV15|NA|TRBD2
CATSRGTSGRSSYNEQFF
TGTGCCACCAGCAGGGGGACTAGCGGACGCAGCTCCTACAATGAGCAGTTCTTC
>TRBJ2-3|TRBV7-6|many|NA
CASSSTTLTDTQYF
TGTGCCAGCAGCTCTACGACCCTGACAGATACGCAGTATTTT
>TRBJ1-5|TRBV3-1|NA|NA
CASSQGGTGDNQPQHF
TGTGCCAGCAGCCAAGGAGGGACCGGGGACAATCAGCCCCAGCATTTT
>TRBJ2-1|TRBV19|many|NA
CAISGRNEQFF
TGTGCCATCTCGGGGAGGAATGAGCAGTTCTTC
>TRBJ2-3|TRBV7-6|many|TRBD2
CASSSPTSGLSTDTQYF
TGTGCCAGCAGCTCACCAACTAGCGGATTAAGCACAGATACGCAGTATTTT
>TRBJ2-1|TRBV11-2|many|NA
CASSTNGGGNEQFF
TGTGCCAGCAGCACGAACGGGGGCGGCAATGAGCAGTTCTTC
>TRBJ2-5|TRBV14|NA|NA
CASSQAVTTETQYF
TGTGCCAGCAGCCAAGCCGTGACAACCGAGACCCAGTACTTC
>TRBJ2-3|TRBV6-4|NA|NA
CASSGSRGSTDTQYF
TGTGCCAGCAGTGGATCTAGGGGTAGCACAGATACGCAGTATTTT
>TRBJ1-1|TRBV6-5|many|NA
CASSYSWVDTEAFF
TGTGCCAGCAGTTACTCCTGGGTGGACACTGAAGCTTTCTTT
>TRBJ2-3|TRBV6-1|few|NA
CASSEMVRASIADTQYF
TGTGCCAGCAGTGAAATGGTTCGGGCTAGCATTGCAGATACGCAGTATTTT
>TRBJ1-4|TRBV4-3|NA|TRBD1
CASSQGGTGASTNEKLFF
TGCGCCAGCAGCCAAGGGGGGACAGGGGCCTCAACTAATGAAAAACTGTTTTTT
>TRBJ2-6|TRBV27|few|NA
CASSSRVAPGANVLTF
TGTGCCAGCAGTTCCCGAGTAGCCCCCGGGGCCAACGTCCTGACTTTC
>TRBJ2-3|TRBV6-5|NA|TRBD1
CASSYSIPGGRGADTQYF
TGTGCCAGCAGTTACTCTATTCCAGGGGGCCGTGGCGCAGATACGCAGTATTTT
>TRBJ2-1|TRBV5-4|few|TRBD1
CASSLEGGGEQFF
TGTGCCAGCAGCTTGGAAGGGGGCGGTGAGCAGTTCTTC
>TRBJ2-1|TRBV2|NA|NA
CASSEGGFDEQFF
TGTGCCAGCAGTGAAGGCGGATTCGATGAGCAGTTCTTC
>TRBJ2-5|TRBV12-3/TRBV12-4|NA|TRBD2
CASSSGRGQETQYF
TGTGCCAGCTCCAGCGGGAGGGGCCAAGAGACCCAGTACTTC
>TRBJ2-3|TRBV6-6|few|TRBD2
CASSYSWLAGGVVTRDTQYF
TGTGCCAGCAGTTACTCGTGGCTAGCGGGGGGCGTAGTAACTCGAGATACGCAGTATTTT
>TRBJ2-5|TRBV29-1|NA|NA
CSVAGGSGSLETQYF
TGCAGCGTTGCCGGGGGCTCCGGGAGTCTAGAGACCCAGTACTTC
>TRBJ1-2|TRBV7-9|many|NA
CASSSDSYGYTF
TGTGCCAGCAGCTCGGACAGTTATGGCTACACCTTC
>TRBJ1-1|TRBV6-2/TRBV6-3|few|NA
CASSYRLNYEAFF
TGTGCCAGCAGTTACCGACTGAATTATGAAGCTTTCTTT
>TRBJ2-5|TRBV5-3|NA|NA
CASSFWASETQYF
TGTGCCAGCAGCTTCTGGGCATCAGAGACCCAGTACTTC
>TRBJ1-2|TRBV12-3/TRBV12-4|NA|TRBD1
CASSRGQGYGYTF
TGTGCCAGCAGCCGAGGACAGGGGTATGGCTACACCTTC
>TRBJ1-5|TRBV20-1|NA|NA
CSAPGRVSRYSNQPQHF
TGCAGTGCTCCGGGGCGCGTGTCAAGATATAGCAATCAGCCCCAGCATTTT
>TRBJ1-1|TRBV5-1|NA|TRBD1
CASSSDRGRNTEAFF
TGCGCCAGCAGTTCTGACAGGGGCCGGAACACTGAAGCTTTCTTT
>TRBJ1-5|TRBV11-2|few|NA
CASSFSNSNQPQHF
TGTGCCAGCAGCTTTAGCAATAGCAATCAGCCCCAGCATTTT
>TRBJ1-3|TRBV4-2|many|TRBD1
CASSQTTGDSGNTIYF
TGTGCCAGCAGCCAAACTACAGGGGACTCTGGAAACACCATATATTTT
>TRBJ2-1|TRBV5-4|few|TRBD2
CASSSGTSGRINEQFF
TGTGCCAGCAGCTCCGGGACTAGCGGGAGGATCAATGAGCAGTTCTTC
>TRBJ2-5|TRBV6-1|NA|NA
CASRLRREQETQYF
TGTGCCAGCCGACTCCGACGGGAACAAGAGACCCAGTACTTC
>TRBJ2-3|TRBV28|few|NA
CASSSPGRGATDTQYF
TGTGCCAGCAGTTCACCGGGTCGGGGGGCCACAGATACGCAGTATTTT
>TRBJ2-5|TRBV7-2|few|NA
CASSLGGELEETQYF
TGTGCCAGCAGCTTAGGTGGGGAGTTGGAGGAGACCCAGTACTTC
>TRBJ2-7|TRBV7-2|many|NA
CASSLDRHRAYEQYF
TGTGCCAGCAGCTTAGACAGGCATAGGGCTTACGAGCAGTACTTC
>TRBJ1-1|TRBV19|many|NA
CASSMTQENTEAFF
TGTGCCAGTAGTATGACACAGGAGAACACTGAAGCTTTCTTT
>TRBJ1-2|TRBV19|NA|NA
CASKAPGRTYGYTF
TGTGCCAGTAAGGCCCCGGGACGGACCTATGGCTACACCTTC